The 26 T cell receptor beta chains below come from one sample, sequenced in a study of cytomegalovirus exposure and HLA in healthy donors. Libraries were prepared by immunoSEQ multiplex PCR; TCRdb keeps only in-frame clonotypes and omits some of them. The sample records 130,000 or so clones, approximately 89% being singletons. Sequenced material: PBMCs. These receptors were taken from a young woman in good health and CMV-seronegative.

The chain carries TRBV7-2 and TRBJ1-4, with D possibly being TRBD1 (5 bases). With 4 bases removed from V and 8 bases from J, the gap between germline ends came to 14 bases. This CDR3 region has 14 residues. The germline V gene has CDR1 SGHTA and CDR2 FQGNSA. DNA for the CDR3: TGTGCCAGCAGCTGGCAGGGAGCGGGGGAAAAACTGTTTTTT. Its translation is CASSWQGAGEKLFF.

The chain joins TRBV9 to TRBJ1-1; 7 bases fit TRBD1. V was clipped by 3 bases and J by 2 bases; unmatched bases: 7. The CDR3 spans 15 residues. Germline assignment: CDR1 SGDLS and CDR2 YYNGEE. The CDR3 DNA follows: TGTGCCAGCAGCGCCCCCGACAGGGCCAACACTGAAGCTTTCTTT. It encodes CASSAPDRANTEAFF. The full variable domain, completed using reference TRBV9 and TRBJ1-1, is DSGVTQTPKHLITATGQRVTLRCSPRSGDLSVYWYQQSLDQGLQFLIQYYNGEERAKGNILERFSAQQFPDLHSELNLSSLELGDSALYFCASSAPDRANTEAFFGQGTRLTVV.

The chain carries TRBV5-6 and TRBJ1-4, with no clear D. CDR3 length: 13 amino acids. CDR1 is SGHDT and CDR2 is YYEEEE in the germline V gene. The V end lost 2 bases, the J end lost 4 bases, and 6 bases lay between the germline ends. This CDR3 reads CASSFYSNEKLFF. CDR3 nucleotide sequence: TGTGCCAGCAGCTTCTACAGTAATGAAAAACTGTTTTTT.

CDR3 sequence: CASRQGDFSYEQYF. As DNA, the CDR3 is TGTGCCAGCAGACAGGGGGACTTTTCCTACGAGCAGTACTTC. This chain joins TRBV7-8 and TRBJ2-7; TRBD1 agrees at 8 bases. This CDR3 has 14 amino acids. Germline V CDR1 and CDR2: SGHVS, FQNEAQ. The trim removed 6 bases at V and 1 base at J, leaving 5 bases unmatched. Filled out from reference TRBV7-8 and TRBJ2-7, the complete variable domain reads GAGVSQSPRYKVAKRGQDVALRCDPISGHVSLFWYQQALGQGPEFLTYFQNEAQLDKSGLPSDRFFAERPEGSVSTLKIQRTQQEDSAVYLCASRQGDFSYEQYFGPGTRLTVT.

The chain employs TRBV7-8 and TRBJ2-1; TRBD2 aligns across 7 bases. Germline-derived CDR1 and CDR2 are SGHVS and FQNEAQ. CDR3 length: 15 residues. V shed 9 bases and J 7 bases; nucleotides not matched to a gene: 15. The CDR3 loop reads CASRYSGGAENEQFF. For the CDR3, the DNA is TGTGCCAGTAGATACTCGGGGGGAGCGGAGAATGAGCAGTTCTTC.

This chain links TRBV2 with TRBJ2-1; 12 bases map to TRBD2. The CDR3 spans 15 residues. From germline, CDR1 is SNHLY and CDR2 FYNNEI. V gave up 4 bases and J gave up 9 bases; unmatched junction bases: 7. The CDR3 DNA reads TGTGCCAGCAGTGTGAGGACTAGCGGGGTTGGTGAGCAGTTCTTC. It encodes CASSVRTSGVGEQFF.

This clone was observed a handful of times. The chain employs TRBV7-6 and TRBJ1-6; D unclear. Trimming cost V 5 bases and J 7 bases, with 15 bases left between them. The germline gives CDR1 SGHVS, CDR2 FNYEAQ. This CDR3 has 15 amino acids. CDR3 region: CASSTSRGLNSPLHF. CDR3 nucleotides: TGTGCCAGCAGCACCTCCCGTGGGCTGAATTCACCCCTCCACTTT.

The chain joins TRBV6-5 to TRBJ1-2; D possibly corresponds to TRBD1 (6 bases). V lost 5 bases to trimming and J lost 5 bases, with 12 bases between them. Germline loops: CDR1 MNHEY, CDR2 SVGAGI. This CDR3 region has 13 residues. CDR3 bases: TGTGCCAGCAGTACAACAGGACAGTATGGCTACACCTTC. Translated, it gives CASSTTGQYGYTF.

This clone was counted once. The CDR3 nucleotides read TGTGCTAGGGCGGCGGGAGGCTCCTACAATGAGCAGTTCTTC. This codes for CARAAGGSYNEQFF. The gene calls are TRBV25-1 and TRBJ2-1; 8 bases are shared with TRBD2. Germline loops: CDR1 MGHDK, CDR2 SYGVNS. The CDR3 sequence is 14 residues long. Complete variable domain (other parts from reference TRBV25-1 and TRBJ2-1): EADIYQTPRYLVIGTGKKITLECSQTMGHDKMYWYQQDPGMELHLIHYSYGVNSTEKGDLSSESTVSRIRTEHFPLTLESARPSHTSQYLCARAAGGSYNEQFFGPGTRLTVL.

V gene TRBV5-1 combines with J gene TRBJ2-2; 8 bases are a match to TRBD1. Germline V gene sequence: CDR1 SGHRS, CDR2 YFSETQ. This CDR3 comprises 17 residues. J was trimmed by 4 bases and V by 3 bases; bases with no gene match: 11. The CDR3 DNA sequence: TGCGCCAGCAGCTCATGGAGGGCCAGGGGGCGCACCGGGGAGCTGTTTTTT. Its translation is CASSSWRARGRTGELFF.

This clone was picked up many times. The V and J genes are TRBV4-2 and TRBJ2-3; 7 nucleotides line up with TRBD2. This CDR3 has 17 amino acids. With V trimmed by 5 bases and J by 4 bases, 15 bases remained unmatched. The germline V gene has CDR1 LGHNA and CDR2 YNFKEQ. The CDR3 DNA reads TGTGCCAGCAGCGCGGGGGAGGTTCGCGGCATTGCAGATACGCAGTATTTT. This translates into CASSAGEVRGIADTQYF.

The genes are TRBV6-1 and TRBJ1-2, with 8 positions matching TRBD1. V lost 3 bases to trimming and J lost 1 base; unmatched junction nucleotides: 7. This CDR3 has 16 amino acids. Per the germline V gene, CDR1 is MNHNS and CDR2 is SASEGT. The CDR3 is CASSDGQGSNNYGYTF. The CDR3 nucleotides are TGTGCCAGCAGTGACGGACAGGGAAGTAATAACTATGGCTACACCTTC.

The chain combines TRBV7-9 with TRBJ2-2, with 7 bases aligning to TRBD2. With 5 bases clipped from V and 3 bases from J, the junction kept 6 bases outside the gene matches. CDR1 and CDR2 (germline): SEHNR, FQNEAQ (reference sequence). The CDR3 is 15 amino acids. CDR3 protein: CASSGKAGDTGELFF. Here the CDR3 DNA reads TGTGCCAGCAGCGGGAAGGCGGGGGACACCGGGGAGCTGTTTTTT. Full variable domain (outside the CDR3, taken from reference TRBV7-9 and TRBJ2-2): DTGVSQNPRHKITKRGQNVTFRCDPISEHNRLYWYRQTLGQGPEFLTYFQNEAQLEKSRLLSDRFSAERPKGSFSTLEIQRTEQGDSAMYLCASSGKAGDTGELFFGEGSRLTVL.

This clone was seen a handful of times. The V and J genes are TRBV7-9 and TRBJ1-6, with TRBD1 as a possible D gene (6 bases). Trimming took 5 bases from V and 6 from J, leaving 11 bases between them. In germline, CDR1 is SEHNR, CDR2 FQNEAQ (reference sequence). The CDR3 covers 14 residues. The chain's CDR3 is CASSRDTGNSPLHF. DNA for the CDR3: TGTGCCAGCAGCAGGGACACGGGTAATTCACCCCTCCACTTT. The variable domain in full, with the rest retrieved from reference TRBV7-9 and TRBJ1-6, is DTGVSQNPRHKITKRGQNVTFRCDPISEHNRLYWYRQTLGQGPEFLTYFQNEAQLEKSRLLSDRFSAERPKGSFSTLEIQRTEQGDSAMYLCASSRDTGNSPLHFGNGTRLTVT.

This clone was counted a single time. This sequence joins TRBV18 and TRBJ2-3; 8 nucleotides line up with TRBD1. V trimming: 6 bases; J trimming: 4 bases; junction bases outside the gene matches: 12. Germline V gene sequence: CDR1 KGHSH, CDR2 LQKENI. This CDR3 has 16 residues. CDR3 loop: CASSQGTGGSADTQYF. The CDR3 DNA reads TGTGCCAGCTCCCAGGGGACAGGCGGGTCGGCAGATACGCAGTATTTT.

The chain couples TRBV9 to TRBJ2-1, with D possibly TRBD2 on 5 matching bases. The CDR3 spans 14 residues. V dropped 4 bases and J dropped 5 bases, with 13 bases sitting between them. CDR1 and CDR2 (germline): SGDLS, YYNGEE. CDR3 nucleotides: TGTGCCAGCAGCCCCGGCGGGCCGAACAATGAGCAGTTCTTC. It encodes CASSPGGPNNEQFF.

CDR3 coding DNA: TGTGCCATCTGGACAAGCTCTGGAAACACCATATATTTT. Translated: CAIWTSSGNTIYF. The rearrangement uses TRBV10-3 and TRBJ1-3; D perhaps matches TRBD1 (5 bases). Per the germline V gene, CDR1 is ENHRY and CDR2 is SYGVKD. Trimming removed 8 bases at V and 0 bases at J, with 8 bases between. The CDR3 runs 13 residues.

This clone came up once. In nucleotides, the CDR3 is TGTGCCAGCAGTTCCGGACAGGGTGATTCACCCCTCCACTTT. Residues: CASSSGQGDSPLHF. V usage is TRBV5-4 and J usage is TRBJ1-6, with 8 positions matching TRBD1. Trimming cost V 5 bases and J 8 bases; bases outside gene matches: 6. CDR3 size: 14 residues. CDR1 and CDR2 (germline): SGHNT, YYREEE (reference sequence).

This chain uses TRBV6-1 with TRBJ2-5; 8 bases agree with TRBD2. The CDR3 has 13 residues. CDR1 MNHNS and CDR2 SASEGT come from the germline V gene. V gave up 7 bases and J gave up 1 base; unmatched junction bases: 2. The CDR3 DNA reads TGTGCCAGCACCCGGGGGGGCCAAGAGACCCAGTACTTC. Its protein is CASTRGGQETQYF.

This clone was counted a single time. The CDR3 is CASSRGWRLNEKLFF. In DNA form, the CDR3 reads TGCGCCAGCAGCCGTGGGTGGAGACTCAATGAAAAACTGTTTTTT. This chain uses TRBV4-1 with TRBJ1-4, with D unresolved. V lost 4 bases and J 5 bases, leaving 14 bases between the germline ends. Germline V gene sequence: CDR1 MGHRA, CDR2 YSYEKL. This CDR3 comprises 15 residues.

This sequence joins TRBV5-6 and TRBJ1-3, with D maybe TRBD1 (5 bases). Trimming removed 4 bases from V and 1 base from J, with 15 bases in between. Germline V gives CDR1 SGHDT, CDR2 YYEEEE. There are 16 residues in the CDR3. The CDR3 DNA reads as TGTGCCAGCAGCAGAAAACAGGCACGGTCTGGAAACACCATATATTTT. Protein product: CASSRKQARSGNTIYF.

The chain employs TRBV5-4 and TRBJ2-7; 10 bases match TRBD2. This CDR3 is built from 16 residues. With 3 bases clipped from V and 7 bases from J, the junction kept 13 bases outside the gene matches. Per the germline V gene, CDR1 is SGHNT and CDR2 is YYREEE (reference sequence). CDR3 nucleotides: TGTGCCAGCAGCTCCCTGACTAGCGGGCCCGCGGGGGAGCAGTACTTC. Its protein is CASSSLTSGPAGEQYF.

V gene TRBV29-1 combines with J gene TRBJ1-1; D uncertain. Germline values: CDR1 SQVTM, CDR2 ANQGSEA. CDR3 length: 14 amino acids. V dropped 7 bases and J dropped 1 base, with 16 bases sitting between them. The CDR3 is CSGDSGFRNTEAFF. The CDR3 region has the DNA TGCAGCGGCGATTCCGGGTTTCGGAACACTGAAGCTTTCTTT.

This clone was picked up one time. V is TRBV27 and J is TRBJ1-5; D possibly corresponds to TRBD1 (6 bases). Trimming cost V 6 bases and J 7 bases, with 16 bases left between them. The V gene's germline CDR1 is MNHEY and CDR2 SMNVEV (reference sequence). This CDR3 is built from 14 residues. In nucleotides, the CDR3 is TGTGCCAGCAGCTCCGACAGGTGGGTGCAGCCCCAGCATTTT. Encoded protein: CASSSDRWVQPQHF.

Here the CDR3 DNA reads TGTGCCAGCAGTTCAGGACATACCTTCCGCGTTTCGACCCAGTACTTC. It translates to CASSSGHTFRVSTQYF. The gene calls are TRBV6-5 and TRBJ2-5; TRBD1 might be the D (5 bases). The CDR3 spans 16 residues. Trimming took off 4 bases at V and 7 bases at J, with 22 bases between the two ends. CDR1 MNHEY and CDR2 SVGAGI come from the germline V gene.

The chain carries TRBV18 and TRBJ2-7; a possible D gene is TRBD1 (6 bases). The CDR3 length is 15 residues. CDR1 is KGHSH, CDR2 LQKENI, per germline. Trimming shortened V by 3 bases and J by 4 bases, and 16 bases separated the two germline ends. The CDR3 reads CASSPNTGTEYEQYF. DNA for the CDR3: TGTGCCAGCTCACCGAATACAGGGACGGAATACGAGCAGTACTTC.